The 12 T cell receptor beta chains reported below all come from one sample, sequenced in a study of blood T cell repertoires in COVID-19. Some clones are missing from TCRdb's copy, which holds only in-frame ones; the method was immunoSEQ multiplex PCR. The sample shows roughly 100,000 clones, 75% to 95% of them seen only once. The sequenced material came from peripheral blood. Receptors were obtained from a man younger than 35 with acute or convalescent COVID-19.

This chain links TRBV27 with TRBJ2-7, with D perhaps matching TRBD1 (5 bases). CDR1 and CDR2 from the germline V gene are MNHEY and SMNVEV (reference sequence). V was trimmed by 5 bases and J by 1 base, leaving 6 bases between them. The CDR3 loop spans 12 amino acids. In DNA, the CDR3 is TGTGCCAGCAGTGCAGGGTCCTACGAGCAGTACTTC. Translated, it gives CASSAGSYEQYF.

The V call is TRBV6-5, the J call TRBJ1-6, with D perhaps TRBD1 (6 bases). The V end was cut by 5 bases, the J end by 6 bases, with 11 bases between. The CDR3 spans 14 residues. Germline assignment: CDR1 MNHEY and CDR2 SVGAGI. Written as DNA, the CDR3 is TGTGCCAGCAGTATGACAGGAACTAATTCACCCCTCCACTTT. Protein product: CASSMTGTNSPLHF.

V gene TRBV19 combines with J gene TRBJ2-3; possible D gene TRBD1, 5 bases. V lost 3 bases to trimming and J lost 2 bases, with 12 bases between them. Germline V CDR1 and CDR2: LNHDA, SQIVND (reference sequence). The CDR3 extends over 15 amino acids. CDR3 in DNA: TGTGCCAGTAGTATTTCAGGGTCCTACACAGATACGCAGTATTTT. Translating gives CASSISGSYTDTQYF.

The chain employs TRBV6-6 and TRBJ2-1, with 8 bases matching TRBD2. In germline, CDR1 is MNHNY, CDR2 SVGAGI (reference sequence). The CDR3 loop spans 14 amino acids. The junction had 6 bases not matched to a gene; V was cut back by 5 bases and J by 6 bases. This CDR3 is CASSRAGESNEQFF. The CDR3 nucleotides read TGTGCCAGCAGTAGAGCGGGAGAAAGCAATGAGCAGTTCTTC.

The chain joins TRBV5-6 to TRBJ2-3, with TRBD1 matching over 10 bases. The CDR3 is 16 amino acids. The ends lost 3 bases at V and 3 bases at J; junction bases unmatched: 7. Germline loops: CDR1 SGHDT, CDR2 YYEEEE. For the CDR3, the DNA is TGTGCCAGCAGCTACCTCCGGGGACAGGGGACAGATACGCAGTATTTT. This sequence encodes CASSYLRGQGTDTQYF. The full variable domain, its missing parts supplied by reference TRBV5-6 and TRBJ2-3, is DAGVTQSPTHLIKTRGQQVTLRCSPKSGHDTVSWYQQALGQGPQFIFQYYEEEERQRGNFPDRFSGHQFPNYSSELNVNALLLGDSALYLCASSYLRGQGTDTQYFGPGTRLTVL.

The gene calls are TRBV9 and TRBJ2-5; 7 nucleotides align to TRBD1. Germline V gene lookup returns CDR1 SGDLS and CDR2 YYNGEE. V shed 0 bases and J 5 bases; nucleotides not matched to a gene: 7. The CDR3 extends over 15 amino acids. CDR3 sequence: CASSVALGGLETQYF. CDR3 DNA sequence: TGTGCCAGCAGCGTAGCTTTAGGGGGCCTTGAGACCCAGTACTTC.

The J gene is TRBJ1-3, the V gene TRBV2; 10 nucleotides match TRBD1. V dropped 9 bases and J dropped 5; count of bases not matched to a gene: 4. CDR1 and CDR2 (germline): SNHLY, FYNNEI. This CDR3 spans 13 amino acids. DNA of the CDR3: TGTGCCAGTCGGACAGGGGGGAGAAACACCATATATTTT. As protein: CASRTGGRNTIYF.

The V call is TRBV5-5, the J call TRBJ1-6, with D unclear. V was trimmed by 2 bases and J by 9 bases, leaving 12 bases between them. Germline loops: CDR1 SGHKS, CDR2 YYEKEE (reference sequence). The CDR3 length is 14 residues. CDR3 bases: TGTGCCAGCAGCTTAATTGTCAGCGGTTCACCCCTCCACTTT. This encodes CASSLIVSGSPLHF.

V and J are TRBV5-1 and TRBJ1-4; 11 nucleotides line up with TRBD1. There are 20 residues in the CDR3. J lost 5 bases, V lost 4 bases, and 19 bases had no gene match. From germline, CDR1 is SGHRS and CDR2 YFSETQ. CDR3 coding DNA: TGCGCCAGCAGCCAACCTAAGAACCGGGACAGGGGGGCTCCAAATGAAAAACTGTTTTTT. As protein: CASSQPKNRDRGAPNEKLFF.

The rearrangement joins TRBV5-1 to TRBJ2-7, with D possibly matching TRBD1 (6 bases). Trimming took 0 bases from V and 2 from J, leaving 9 bases between them. The germline V gene encodes CDR1 SGHRS and CDR2 YFSETQ. There are 14 residues in the CDR3. CDR3: CASSLETGPYEQYF. The CDR3 nucleotides are TGCGCCAGCAGCTTGGAGACAGGTCCCTACGAGCAGTACTTC.

This clone was observed a single time. This chain connects TRBV3-1 (or the pseudogene TRBV3-2) to TRBJ1-1; 7 positions match TRBD1. Germline V lookup: CDR1 LGHDT, CDR2 YNNKEL (reference sequence). The CDR3 contains 14 residues. J lost 10 bases, V lost 4 bases, and 12 bases had no gene match. CDR3 in amino acids: CASSPSTGKIGAFF. CDR3 bases: TGTGCCAGCAGCCCGTCGACAGGGAAAATAGGAGCTTTCTTT.

The chain has TRBV6-1 and TRBJ1-2; D may be TRBD1 (5 bases). Germline loops: CDR1 MNHNS, CDR2 SASEGT. The germline V and J ends were trimmed by 1 base and 8 bases, with 20 bases remaining between them. The CDR3 loop spans 16 amino acids. Here the CDR3 reads CASSEVLGHVMDGYTF. CDR3 in DNA: TGTGCCAGCAGTGAAGTTCTCGGACACGTTATGGACGGCTACACCTTC.